The 19 T cell receptor beta chains listed next were all sequenced from one sample in a study of T cells after yellow fever vaccination. TCRdb analysed the 5' RACE reads with MiXCR anew, one entry per CDR3 protein. The sample lists fewer than 350,000 distinct CDR3 sequences; roughly 3.5% were seen once. Specimen: PBMCs, collected on the day of the yellow fever booster vaccination. The receptor set was obtained from a man between 18 and 29 years old who received the YFV17D yellow fever vaccine.

The rearrangement joins TRBV20-1 to TRBJ1-5, with TRBD1 as a possible D gene (5 bases). Germline loops: CDR1 DFQATT, CDR2 SNEGSKA (reference sequence). There are 16 residues in the CDR3. The V and J ends lost 5 bases and 3 bases respectively, with 20 bases between them. The chain's CDR3 is CSAWDSRTSDNQPQHF. CDR3 nucleotide sequence: TGCAGTGCTTGGGACTCCAGGACATCGGACAATCAGCCCCAGCATTTT.

The rearrangement joins TRBV7-9 to TRBJ2-1, with D tentatively TRBD2 (7 bases). The CDR3 contains 14 residues. V lost 1 base, J lost 8 bases, and 12 bases lay in between. Germline V gene lookup returns CDR1 SEHNR and CDR2 FQNEAQ (reference sequence). CDR3 in amino acids: CASSLEGGAYEQFF. The CDR3 DNA sequence: TGTGCCAGCAGCTTAGAAGGGGGGGCTTATGAGCAGTTCTTC. Full variable domain (rest looked up from reference TRBV7-9 and TRBJ2-1): DTGVSQNPRHKITKRGQNVTFRCDPISEHNRLYWYRQTLGQGPEFLTYFQNEAQLEKSRLLSDRFSAERPKGSFSTLEIQRTEQGDSAMYLCASSLEGGAYEQFFGPGTRLTVL.

A few counts support this clonotype. CDR3 DNA: TGTGCCAGTTCCTGGCAGGGCATAGGAACAGAGACCCAGTACTTC. This sequence encodes CASSWQGIGTETQYF. The V and J genes are TRBV19 and TRBJ2-5, with D tentatively TRBD1 (5 bases). Germline CDR1 is LNHDA and CDR2 is SQIVND (reference sequence). CDR3 length: 15 residues. V lost 8 bases to trimming and J lost 4 bases, with 20 bases between them.

This clonotype occurred a few times. The chain combines TRBV7-2 with TRBJ2-1; TRBD2 agrees at 10 bases. The germline gives CDR1 SGHTA, CDR2 FQGNSA. The CDR3 sequence is 13 residues long. V trimming: 11 bases; J trimming: 5 bases; junction bases outside the gene matches: 6. The DNA for the CDR3 is TGTGCCGGGCGGACTAGCGGTAACAATGAGCAGTTCTTC. Residues: CAGRTSGNNEQFF.

This clonotype showed up just a few times. The V call is TRBV4-1, the J call TRBJ1-6; D gene unclear. V lost 1 base to trimming and J lost 6 bases, with 22 bases between them. The CDR3 extends over 19 amino acids. Germline loops: CDR1 MGHRA, CDR2 YSYEKL. The CDR3 is CASSQGRAAGLGINSPLHF. CDR3 sequence (DNA): TGCGCCAGCAGCCAAGGGAGGGCGGCAGGATTGGGAATTAATTCACCCCTCCACTTT.

This clonotype was counted ten times or more. The chain joins TRBV5-1 to TRBJ2-3; TRBD2 matches 7 bases. The germline V gene has CDR1 SGHRS and CDR2 YFSETQ. The CDR3 spans 17 residues. With 1 base clipped from V and 2 bases from J, the junction kept 10 bases outside the gene matches. CDR3 coding DNA: TGCGCCAGCAGCTTGCCCCACTCTAGCGGCTTCACAGATACGCAGTATTTT. Its protein product is CASSLPHSSGFTDTQYF.

This clonotype was counted between two and nine times. The chain joins TRBV20-1 to TRBJ2-5; 8 nucleotides align to TRBD2. The V and J ends lost 2 bases and 4 bases, in that order; junction bases with no gene match: 3. Germline CDR1 is DFQATT and CDR2 is SNEGSKA (reference sequence). The CDR3 is made up of 13 amino acids. The CDR3: CSARTGGRETQYF. CDR3 DNA: TGCAGTGCTAGAACGGGGGGGCGAGAGACCCAGTACTTC.

This sequence joins TRBV24-1 and TRBJ2-3, with no clear D. Per germline, CDR1 KGHDR and CDR2 SFDVKD. V lost 1 base to trimming and J lost 4 bases, with 5 bases between them. This CDR3 spans 13 amino acids. Here the CDR3 reads CATSDLGPDTQYF. The CDR3 region has the DNA TGTGCCACCAGTGATTTAGGGCCAGATACGCAGTATTTT.

At least ten counts were recorded for this clonotype. The chain is built from TRBV10-2 and TRBJ2-5, with 8 positions matching TRBD2. The germline CDR1 and CDR2 sequences are WSHSY and SAAADI. The trim removed 4 bases at V and 5 bases at J, leaving 3 bases unmatched. There are 13 residues in the CDR3. CDR3 bases: TGCGCCAGCAGTGCGGGGGGGCAGGAGACCCAGTACTTC. Protein product: CASSAGGQETQYF.

This chain's CDR3 is CASSPGPNRDHSYEQYF. The CDR3 nucleotides read TGTGCCAGCTCACCAGGTCCCAACAGAGATCACTCCTACGAGCAGTACTTC. The chain carries TRBV18 and TRBJ2-7; D unclear. This CDR3 comprises 17 residues. Germline loops: CDR1 KGHSH, CDR2 LQKENI. V was shortened by 2 bases and J by 0 bases, with 17 bases between the two germline ends.

This clonotype was counted ten times or more. The chain employs TRBV7-2 and TRBJ2-7; no clear D. Trimming left V 10 bases short and J 2 bases short, with 15 bases between. Per germline, CDR1 SGHTA and CDR2 FQGNSA. The CDR3 totals 13 residues. The CDR3 DNA reads as TGTGCCACCTCACCGGCAAACACCTACGAGCAGTACTTC. Translated, it gives CATSPANTYEQYF.

There are a few counts of this clonotype. The chain recombines TRBV4-2 with TRBJ1-1, with D uncertain. The V end was cut by 0 bases, the J end by 12 bases, with 11 bases between. CDR3 length: 12 residues. The germline V gene encodes CDR1 LGHNA and CDR2 YNFKEQ. In DNA form, the CDR3 reads TGTGCCAGCAGCCAAGAGGGTCCCCCCCCTTTCTTT. Translation: CASSQEGPPPFF.

The CDR3 loop is CASRGPIDGYTF. The CDR3 DNA reads TGTGCCAGCAGGGGCCCTATTGATGGCTACACCTTC. This chain links TRBV12-3 or TRBV12-4 with TRBJ1-2; D remains unclear. The CDR3 is 12 amino acids. V was shortened by 6 bases and J by 6 bases, with 11 bases between the two germline ends.

This clonotype was detected only a few times. J is TRBJ1-4 and V is TRBV27, with a possible D match to TRBD1 (5 bases). The CDR3 is made up of 15 amino acids. V shed 1 base and J shed 0 bases, with 6 bases lying between them. CDR1 and CDR2 (germline): MNHEY, SMNVEV (reference sequence). DNA for the CDR3: TGTGCCAGCAGTTTATGGGGGGCAACTAATGAAAAACTGTTTTTT. Amino acids: CASSLWGATNEKLFF.

The gene calls are TRBV10-3 and TRBJ1-1, with 8 bases identical to TRBD1. The CDR3 length is 14 residues. With 6 bases clipped from V and 1 base from J, the junction kept 4 bases outside the gene matches. Per the germline V gene, CDR1 is ENHRY and CDR2 is SYGVKD. DNA of the CDR3: TGTGCCATCAGGCGACAGGGGAGGAACACTGAAGCTTTCTTT. It codes for CAIRRQGRNTEAFF.

This clonotype was seen many times. The chain carries TRBV5-1 and TRBJ2-5; D might be TRBD2 (6 bases). Germline V gene lookup returns CDR1 SGHRS and CDR2 YFSETQ. This CDR3 has 13 amino acids. V gave up 4 bases and J gave up 5 bases, with 12 bases separating them. CDR3 nucleotides: TGCGCCAGCAGCGTGGGGGAGGTGGAGACCCAGTACTTC. It specifies CASSVGEVETQYF.

This clonotype was counted ten times or more. The chain links TRBV5-1 to TRBJ2-5; D gene uncertain. Trimming removed 0 bases at V and 3 bases at J, with 12 bases between. CDR3 length equals 15 residues. Germline V gives CDR1 SGHRS, CDR2 YFSETQ. The CDR3 region is CASSLEFTYEETQYF. The CDR3 DNA sequence: TGCGCCAGCAGCTTGGAATTCACCTATGAAGAGACCCAGTACTTC. Looking up the rest from reference TRBV5-1 and TRBJ2-5 gives the full variable domain: KAGVTQTPRYLIKTRGQQVTLSCSPISGHRSVSWYQQTPGQGLQFLFEYFSETQRNKGNFPGRFSGRQFSNSRSEMNVSTLELGDSALYLCASSLEFTYEETQYFGPGTRLLVL.

This clonotype was detected ten times or more. The DNA of the CDR3 is TGTGCCAGCAGCCCTACGGCGGGCGGCTACACCTTC. Its protein is CASSPTAGGYTF. The V and J genes are TRBV7-8 and TRBJ1-2; D is unclear. Trimming took off 5 bases at V and 8 bases at J, with 12 bases between the two ends. The CDR3 spans 12 residues. The germline V gene has CDR1 SGHVS and CDR2 FQNEAQ.

This clonotype has at least ten counts. The chain carries TRBV7-9 and TRBJ2-7; D not certain. In germline, CDR1 is SEHNR, CDR2 FQNEAQ (reference sequence). The length of the CDR3 is 13 residues. V was pared by 1 base and J by 7 bases, with 11 bases between. The DNA for the CDR3 is TGTGCCAGCAGCTTAGACCGAATGGGGGAGCAGTACGTC. It encodes CASSLDRMGEQYV.